These 15 T cell receptor beta chains came from one sample sequenced in a study of identical twins. TCRdb used MiXCR to reprocess the 5' RACE reads, holding one entry per CDR3 protein. The profile covers around 230,000 distinct CDR3 sequences, with 5.5% to 7.5% appearing a single time and roughly 15% taken by the ten largest. The sample was also linked to a second study, of T cells expressing NK-cell markers.

The material sequenced was CD8+ T cells sorted from blood. The receptors here all came from a woman aged 18-30 years in good health.

This clonotype has a count of ten or more. The chain has TRBV4-1 and TRBJ2-7, with TRBD1 as a possible D gene (6 bases). Germline V gene data show CDR1 as MGHRA and CDR2 as YSYEKL. The CDR3 totals 17 residues. Trimming pared 1 base from V and 3 bases from J, leaving 19 bases between. CDR3 sequence (DNA): TGCGCCAGCAGCCAAGTGTACGTAGAGGACAGCCTCTACGAGCAGTACTTC. Translation: CASSQVYVEDSLYEQYF.

CDR3 in amino acids: CASRPQGSLDNSPLHF. The CDR3, as DNA: TGCGCCAGCAGACCACAGGGGAGCCTTGATAATTCACCCCTCCACTTT. The V and J genes are TRBV5-1 and TRBJ1-6; the match to TRBD1 covers 7 bases. CDR1 and CDR2 from the germline V gene are SGHRS and YFSETQ. The CDR3 has 16 residues. After removal of 5 bases from V and 5 bases from J, the junction contained 10 bases not matched to a gene.

A few counts support this clonotype. This chain links TRBV11-1 with TRBJ2-6; the D call may be TRBD1 or TRBD2 (5 bases each). CDR1 is SGHAT, CDR2 FQDESV, per germline (reference sequence). The germline V and J ends were trimmed by 5 bases and 1 base, with 18 bases remaining between them. The CDR3 loop spans 18 amino acids. The CDR3 protein is CASSPGPGTASGANVLTF. The CDR3 nucleotides are TGTGCCAGCAGCCCTGGTCCCGGGACCGCGTCTGGGGCCAACGTCCTGACTTTC.

This clonotype was seen ten or more times. The J gene is TRBJ2-4, the V gene TRBV12-3 or TRBV12-4; the D gene is possibly TRBD2 (5 bases). The ends were cut back, 4 bases at V and 6 bases at J, with 10 bases in the middle. This CDR3 is built from 13 residues. In nucleotides, the CDR3 is TGTGCCAGCAGTTCCGGAGGTATAAACATTCAGTACTTC. This gives the protein CASSSGGINIQYF.

This clonotype was found many times. The genes are TRBV11-2 and TRBJ1-2; D possibly corresponds to TRBD1 (5 bases). There are 14 residues in the CDR3. Germline CDR1 SGHAT, CDR2 FQNNGV. Trimming took 5 bases from V and 4 from J, leaving 14 bases between them. The CDR3 here is CASSTADTSYGYTF. The CDR3 region has the DNA TGTGCCAGCAGCACCGCGGACACTAGCTATGGCTACACCTTC.

This clonotype turned up a few times. The chain recombines TRBV4-2 with TRBJ1-3; weak D call: TRBD1 (6 bases). The CDR3 covers 15 residues. Germline V gene data show CDR1 as LGHNA and CDR2 as YNFKEQ. V gave up 3 bases and J gave up 2 bases, with 11 bases separating them. CDR3 sequence (DNA): TGTGCCAGCAGCCACGGCCAGGGGACTGGAAACACCATATATTTT. It yields the protein CASSHGQGTGNTIYF.

This clonotype was seen ten or more times. The chain couples TRBV6-5 to TRBJ1-2; D is uncertain. V dropped 10 bases and J dropped 6 bases, with 15 bases sitting between them. The germline CDR1 and CDR2 sequences are MNHEY and SVGAGI. The CDR3 is 12 amino acids. The CDR3 is CATLIPGDGYTF. In nucleotides, the CDR3 is TGTGCCACTCTTATACCCGGGGATGGCTACACCTTC.

This clonotype was recorded many times. The gene calls are TRBV4-3 and TRBJ2-3, with TRBD2 matching over 8 bases. V trimming: 1 base; J trimming: 5 bases; junction bases outside the gene matches: 2. CDR3 length: 14 residues. The V gene's germline CDR1 is LGHNA and CDR2 YSLEER. The CDR3 here is CASSQASGRDTQYF. In DNA, the CDR3 is TGCGCCAGCAGCCAAGCGAGCGGGAGAGATACGCAGTATTTT.

Ten or more counts support this clonotype. This chain links TRBV7-9 with TRBJ1-2; D perhaps matches TRBD1 (5 bases). Deletions cut 5 bases from V and 4 bases from J, with 17 bases between. CDR3 length: 15 residues. Germline V gives CDR1 SEHNR, CDR2 FQNEAQ (reference sequence). Here the CDR3 reads CASSRAPQGVYGYTF. DNA of the CDR3: TGTGCCAGCAGCCGAGCGCCGCAGGGAGTCTATGGCTACACCTTC.

Many counts were recorded for this clonotype. The chain carries TRBV7-9 and TRBJ2-5; D unresolved. There are 11 residues in the CDR3. V was clipped by 2 bases and J by 5 bases, with 3 bases between them. CDR1 is SEHNR and CDR2 is FQNEAQ in the germline V gene (reference sequence). CDR3 sequence: CASSLSETQYF. CDR3 coding DNA: TGTGCCAGCAGCTTAAGCGAGACCCAGTACTTC.

This clonotype was counted many times. The chain employs TRBV7-9 and TRBJ1-1, with no clear D. The germline V gene encodes CDR1 SEHNR and CDR2 FQNEAQ (reference sequence). This CDR3 spans 11 amino acids. Trimming cost V 3 bases and J 7 bases, with 6 bases left between them. CDR3: CASSFGYEAFF. The CDR3 DNA sequence: TGTGCCAGCAGCTTTGGGTATGAAGCTTTCTTT.

This clonotype was recorded a few times. The J gene is TRBJ1-1, the V gene TRBV12-3 or TRBV12-4; TRBD1 is a possible D gene (5 bases). Trimming stripped 10 bases from V and 4 bases from J, with 19 bases between. The CDR3 has 14 amino acids. The CDR3 bases are TGTGCCACCAAAGGGGCAAATTGGGCCACTGAAGCTTTCTTT. Translating gives CATKGANWATEAFF.

This clonotype was detected only a few times. The chain combines TRBV7-8 with TRBJ2-3; the D is unclear. The CDR3 is made up of 16 amino acids. Germline CDR1 SGHVS, CDR2 FQNEAQ. The ends were cut back, 1 base at V and 4 bases at J, with 15 bases in the middle. In DNA, the CDR3 is TGTGCCAGCAGCTTAGAAGTCCTGCTAGGTGCAGATACGCAGTATTTT. Encoded protein: CASSLEVLLGADTQYF.

This clonotype has at least ten counts. This rearrangement joins TRBV5-1 to TRBJ2-6, with no clear D. V was cut by 0 bases and J by 1 base, with 2 bases left in between. Looked up from germline, CDR1 is SGHRS and CDR2 is YFSETQ. This CDR3 comprises 14 residues. The CDR3 DNA is TGCGCCAGCAGCTTGGCATCTGGGGCCAACGTCCTGACTTTC. As protein: CASSLASGANVLTF. Filled out from reference TRBV5-1 and TRBJ2-6, the complete variable domain reads KAGVTQTPRYLIKTRGQQVTLSCSPISGHRSVSWYQQTPGQGLQFLFEYFSETQRNKGNFPGRFSGRQFSNSRSEMNVSTLELGDSALYLCASSLASGANVLTFGAGSRLTVL.

This clonotype showed up many times. The gene calls are TRBV15 and TRBJ2-5; 10 bases fit TRBD2. Germline V gene lookup returns CDR1 LNHNV and CDR2 YYDKDF (reference sequence). The J segment lost 3 bases and the V segment lost 1 base, leaving 2 bases of the junction unmatched. The CDR3 spans 15 residues. This chain's CDR3 is CATSRGLAGEETQYF. CDR3 coding DNA: TGTGCCACCAGCAGAGGCCTAGCGGGAGAAGAGACCCAGTACTTC.